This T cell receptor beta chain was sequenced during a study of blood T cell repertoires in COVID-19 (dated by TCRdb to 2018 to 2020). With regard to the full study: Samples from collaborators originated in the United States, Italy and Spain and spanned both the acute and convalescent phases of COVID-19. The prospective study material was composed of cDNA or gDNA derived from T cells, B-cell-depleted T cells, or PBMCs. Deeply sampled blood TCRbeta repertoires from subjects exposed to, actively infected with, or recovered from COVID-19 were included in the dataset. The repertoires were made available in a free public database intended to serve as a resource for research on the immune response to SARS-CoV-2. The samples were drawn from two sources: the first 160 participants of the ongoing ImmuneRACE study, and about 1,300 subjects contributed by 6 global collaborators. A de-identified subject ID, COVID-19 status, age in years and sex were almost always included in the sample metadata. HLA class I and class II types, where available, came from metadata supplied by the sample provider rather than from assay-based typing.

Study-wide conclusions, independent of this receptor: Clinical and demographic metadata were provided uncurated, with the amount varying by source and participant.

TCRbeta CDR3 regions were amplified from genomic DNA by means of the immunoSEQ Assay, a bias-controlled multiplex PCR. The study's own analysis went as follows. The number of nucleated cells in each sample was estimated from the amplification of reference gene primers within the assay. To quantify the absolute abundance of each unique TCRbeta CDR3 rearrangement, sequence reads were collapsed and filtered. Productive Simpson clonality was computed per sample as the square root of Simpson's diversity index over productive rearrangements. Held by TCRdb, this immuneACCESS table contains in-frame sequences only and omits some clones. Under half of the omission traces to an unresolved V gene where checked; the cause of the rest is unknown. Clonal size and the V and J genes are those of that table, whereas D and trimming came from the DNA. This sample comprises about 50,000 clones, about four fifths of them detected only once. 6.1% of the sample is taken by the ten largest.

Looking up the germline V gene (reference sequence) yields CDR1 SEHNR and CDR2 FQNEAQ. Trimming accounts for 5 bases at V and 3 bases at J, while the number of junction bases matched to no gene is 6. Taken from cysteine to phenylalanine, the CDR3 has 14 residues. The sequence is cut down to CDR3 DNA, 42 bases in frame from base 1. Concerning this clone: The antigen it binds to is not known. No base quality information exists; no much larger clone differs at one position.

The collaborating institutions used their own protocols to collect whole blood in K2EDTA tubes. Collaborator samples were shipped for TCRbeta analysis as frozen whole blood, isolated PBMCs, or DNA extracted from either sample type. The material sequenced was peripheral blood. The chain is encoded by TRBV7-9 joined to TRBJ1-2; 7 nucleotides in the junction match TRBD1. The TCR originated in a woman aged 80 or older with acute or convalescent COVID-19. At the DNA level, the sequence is TGTGCCAGCAGCCGTGGGACAGACTACTATGGCTACACCTTC. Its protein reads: CASSRGTDYYGYTF.